The source of this T cell receptor beta chain is a study of CD8 T cells in ankylosing spondylitis. TCRdb re-derived calls from the 5' RACE reads in MiXCR, one entry per CDR3 protein. The profile shows just over 350,000 distinct CDR3 sequences, more than 20% of them singletons. General study points: CD8+ disease-linked clones were present at relatively low frequencies in blood. Matched ankylosing spondylitis synovial fluid reportedly contained a significantly enriched population of disease-linked clones. Some motif variants had been reported before (in reactive arthritis synovial fluid and blood). Ankylosing spondylitis blood seemed to carry a telltale TCR beta motif made of under ten highly homologous variants.

About this clonotype itself: Its antigen is unknown.

Germline V gene sequence: CDR1 SEHNR, CDR2 FQNEAQ (reference sequence). Unmatched junction bases numbered 11, after V lost 5 bases and J lost 4 bases. The CDR3 extends over 16 amino acids. The clonotype originates from a male donor with ankylosing spondylitis or in good health (not recorded which). V gene TRBV7-9 combines with J gene TRBJ2-7; 10 positions agree with TRBD1. The sequenced sample was blood, either unsorted or a sorted T cell fraction (not recorded which). CDR3 in DNA: TGTGCCAGCAGCCCAGGGGGCCGGGACAGGGGTTACGAGCAGTACTTC. This gives the protein CASSPGGRDRGYEQYF.